The 5 T cell receptor beta chains given below trace back to one sample, sequenced in a study of graft-versus-host responses after intestinal transplantation. Profiling relied on immunoSEQ multiplex PCR, and the TCRdb table lists in-frame clones only, not all of them. The sample yields fewer than 15,000 clones, approximately 84% seen once. The specimen comprised PBMCs, sampled after intestinal transplantation. These receptors all stem from a human patient who received an intestinal transplant, so some T cells may come from the graft donor.

This chain joins TRBV9 and TRBJ2-7, with 13 bases fitting TRBD2. J was trimmed by 4 bases and V by 3 bases; bases with no gene match: 4. Germline V gene data show CDR1 as SGDLS and CDR2 as YYNGEE. The CDR3 consists of 15 residues. The CDR3 DNA reads TGTGCCAGCAGCGCGTGGACTAGCGGGAGTTACGAGCAGTACTTC. The encoded protein is CASSAWTSGSYEQYF.

The chain links TRBV7-3 to TRBJ2-3, with 7 nucleotides matching TRBD2. The CDR3 is made up of 14 amino acids. The V gene end was trimmed by 2 bases and the J gene end by 4 bases; junction bases not matched to a gene: 3. From germline, CDR1 is SGHTA and CDR2 FQGTGA. The CDR3 nucleotides read TGTGCCAGCAGCTTAGAAGGACTAGCAGATACGCAGTATTTT. Its translation is CASSLEGLADTQYF.

V gene TRBV6-9 combines with J gene TRBJ2-7; TRBD1 agrees at 8 bases. V lost 3 bases and J lost 4; bases outside the gene matches: 8. CDR1 is MNHGY, CDR2 SVAAGI, per germline. There are 15 residues in the CDR3. The CDR3, as DNA: TGTGCCAGCAGTTACCTGGGACAGGTGGGGTACGAGCAGTACTTC. It encodes CASSYLGQVGYEQYF.

Comment on this clone: The same CDR3 can be traced to other DNA sequences in this sample. The V and J genes are TRBV6-5 and TRBJ1-2, with D perhaps TRBD1 (6 bases). Germline CDR1 is MNHEY and CDR2 is SVGAGI. This CDR3 is 13 amino acids long. Trimming left V 2 bases short and J 8 bases short, with 12 bases between. The CDR3: CASSYGGAGGYTF. The CDR3 DNA reads TGTGCCAGCAGTTACGGGGGGGCGGGGGGCTACACCTTC.

The rearrangement uses TRBV10-1 and TRBJ2-7, with D maybe TRBD1 (6 bases). CDR1 is WNHNN, CDR2 SYGVQD, per germline (reference sequence). The CDR3 covers 13 residues. The germline V and J ends were trimmed by 7 bases and 3 bases, with 13 bases remaining between them. The CDR3 sequence: CASTAGVGYEQYF. Here the CDR3 DNA reads TGCGCCAGCACCGCAGGGGTAGGCTACGAGCAGTACTTC.